These 13 T cell receptor beta chains were all obtained from the same sample, sequenced in a study of T cells in Graves' hyperthyroidism and ophthalmopathy. Amplified regions were TCR beta CDR3 sequences from RNA transcripts. The TCR CDR3 first-round RT-PCR relied on the HTBI primer set. TCRdb re-called the multiplex PCR reads through MiXCR, storing one row per CDR3 protein. The sample holds 300,000 to 400,000 distinct CDR3 sequences; approximately 13% are singletons and the top ten take around 9.2%. The sequenced sample was blood. The receptors shown here come from a woman aged 18-29 years with Graves' hyperthyroidism.

This clonotype was observed a handful of times. This rearrangement joins TRBV4-1 to TRBJ1-5; no clear D gene. This CDR3 is 14 amino acids long. V lost 0 bases, J lost 4 bases, and 7 bases lay in between. Germline assignment: CDR1 MGHRA and CDR2 YSYEKL. The CDR3 region has the DNA TGCGCCAGCAGCCAAGATCCTATTAATCAGCCCCAGCATTTT. Translating gives CASSQDPINQPQHF.

This clonotype was observed a few times. The V gene is TRBV29-1, the J gene TRBJ1-2; D is unclear. Germline V CDR1 and CDR2: SQVTM, ANQGSEA. The CDR3 extends over 11 amino acids. Between the trimmed V and J ends, which lost 1 base and 4 bases, there was a span of 4 bases. The CDR3 region is CSVEARYGYTF. In nucleotides, the CDR3 is TGCAGCGTTGAAGCTCGCTATGGCTACACCTTC. Combining the CDR3 with reference TRBV29-1 and TRBJ1-2 gives the whole variable domain SAVISQKPSRDICQRGTSLTIQCQVDSQVTMMFWYRQQPGQSLTLIATANQGSEATYESGFVIDKFPISRPNLTFSTLTVSNMSPEDSSIYLCSVEARYGYTFGSGTRLTVV.

V is TRBV27 and J is TRBJ2-1; TRBD2 matches 9 bases. Germline V gene lookup returns CDR1 MNHEY and CDR2 SMNVEV (reference sequence). The CDR3 loop spans 17 amino acids. The ends lost 3 bases at V and 4 bases at J; junction bases unmatched: 10. The CDR3 here is CASSFTGLAEFYNEQFF. CDR3 nucleotides: TGTGCCAGCAGTTTCACGGGACTAGCAGAATTTTACAATGAGCAGTTCTTC.

This clonotype was seen many times. The V call is TRBV24-1, the J call TRBJ1-2, with a possible D match to TRBD1 (5 bases). The CDR3 is made up of 13 amino acids. Germline V gene data show CDR1 as KGHDR and CDR2 as SFDVKD. V was trimmed by 4 bases and J by 1 base, leaving 6 bases between them. The CDR3 spells CATSEGLNYGYTF. The DNA for the CDR3 is TGTGCCACCAGTGAGGGGCTTAACTATGGCTACACCTTC.

At least ten counts were recorded for this clonotype. The genes are TRBV19 and TRBJ1-1, with D unclear. Germline CDR1 is LNHDA and CDR2 is SQIVND (reference sequence). The CDR3 loop spans 14 amino acids. Trimming shortened V by 2 bases and J by 4 bases, and 11 bases separated the two germline ends. The CDR3: CASSISQRGTEAFF. The DNA for the CDR3 is TGTGCCAGTAGTATATCCCAACGGGGCACTGAAGCTTTCTTT.

This clonotype showed up just a few times. V gene TRBV28 combines with J gene TRBJ2-1, with no clear D. Germline V lookup: CDR1 MDHEN, CDR2 SYDVKM. The CDR3 has 9 amino acids. The CDR3 spells CVGYNEQFF. The DNA for the CDR3 is TGTGTAGGGTACAATGAGCAGTTCTTC.

This clonotype occurred a few times. The genes are TRBV5-1 and TRBJ1-3, with D possibly matching TRBD1 (6 bases). Trimming stripped 4 bases from V and 4 bases from J, with 12 bases between. Germline loops: CDR1 SGHRS, CDR2 YFSETQ. The CDR3 runs 14 residues. This CDR3 is CASSGGSSGNTIYF. The CDR3 region has the DNA TGCGCCAGCAGCGGGGGCTCCTCGGGAAACACCATATATTTT.

This clonotype was observed at least ten times. The rearrangement links TRBV28 to TRBJ2-7; 8 bases line up with TRBD2. From germline, CDR1 is MDHEN and CDR2 SYDVKM. J gave up 3 bases and V 2 bases, and 6 bases lay outside the gene matches. This CDR3 contains 15 residues. CDR3 sequence (DNA): TGTGCCAGCAGTTTAGGTAGCGGGATACTCTACGAGCAGTACTTC. This sequence encodes CASSLGSGILYEQYF.

This clonotype has at least ten counts. The chain recombines TRBV29-1 with TRBJ2-7; 7 nucleotides align to TRBD1. J was trimmed by 9 bases and V by 4 bases; bases with no gene match: 6. Germline V gene data show CDR1 as SQVTM and CDR2 as ANQGSEA. This CDR3 has 11 amino acids. The chain's CDR3 is CSVGDSWRQYF. The CDR3 bases are TGCAGCGTTGGGGACAGTTGGAGGCAGTACTTC.

The chain combines TRBV24-1 with TRBJ2-5; 8 bases fit TRBD1. Germline CDR1 is KGHDR and CDR2 is SFDVKD. CDR3 length equals 17 residues. V lost 0 bases and J lost 4; bases outside the gene matches: 9. The CDR3 spells CATSDLRSGGGLETQYF. The CDR3 DNA is TGTGCCACCAGTGATTTGAGGTCAGGGGGCGGATTAGAGACCCAGTACTTC.

This clonotype occurred a few times. The chain carries TRBV19 and TRBJ2-1, with 7 bases matching TRBD2. The V gene's germline CDR1 is LNHDA and CDR2 SQIVND (reference sequence). Losses at the gene ends were 6 bases for V and 6 bases for J; bases not matched to a gene: 8. This CDR3 comprises 14 residues. CDR3 in DNA: TGTGCCAGTAGGCTGATAGCGGGTAGCAATGAGCAGTTCTTC. It translates to CASRLIAGSNEQFF.

The table lists this clonotype with many counts. V usage is TRBV12-3 or TRBV12-4 and J usage is TRBJ2-3, with 7 bases identical to TRBD1. CDR3 length: 15 residues. The junction had 7 bases not matched to a gene; V was cut back by 5 bases and J by 2 bases. CDR3 protein: CASSRLGGHTDTQYF. CDR3 sequence (DNA): TGTGCCAGCAGTCGATTAGGGGGCCACACAGATACGCAGTATTTT.

Turning to this clonotype: This CDR3 is missing its conserved last phenylalanine or tryptophan, likely due to a read error. This rearrangement joins TRBV5-6 to TRBJ2-5, with D tentatively TRBD2 (5 bases). Germline V CDR1 and CDR2: SGHDT, YYEEEE. V was pared by 4 bases and J by 3 bases, with 16 bases between. This CDR3 has 15 amino acids. CDR3 region: CASSPGFGVEETQYL. The CDR3, as DNA: TGTGCCAGCAGCCCTGGGTTCGGGGTCGAAGAGACCCAGTACCTC.